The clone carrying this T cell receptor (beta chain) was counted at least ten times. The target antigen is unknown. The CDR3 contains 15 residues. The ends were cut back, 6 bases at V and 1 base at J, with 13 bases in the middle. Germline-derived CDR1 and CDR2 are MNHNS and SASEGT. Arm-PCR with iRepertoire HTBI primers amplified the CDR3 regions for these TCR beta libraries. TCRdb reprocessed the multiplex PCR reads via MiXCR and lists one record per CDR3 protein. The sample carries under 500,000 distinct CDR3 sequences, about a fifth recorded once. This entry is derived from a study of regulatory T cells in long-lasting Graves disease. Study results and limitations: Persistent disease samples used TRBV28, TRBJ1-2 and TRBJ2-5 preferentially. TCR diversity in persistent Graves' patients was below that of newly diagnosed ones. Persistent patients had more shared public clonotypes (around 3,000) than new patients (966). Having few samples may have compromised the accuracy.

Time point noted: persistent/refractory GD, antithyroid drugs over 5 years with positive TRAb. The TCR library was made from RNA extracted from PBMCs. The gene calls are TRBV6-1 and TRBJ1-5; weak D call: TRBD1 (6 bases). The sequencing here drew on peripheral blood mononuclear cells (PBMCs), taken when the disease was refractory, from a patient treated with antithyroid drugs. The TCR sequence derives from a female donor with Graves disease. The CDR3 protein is CASRKQGESNQPQHF. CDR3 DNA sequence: TGTGCCAGCAGAAAACAGGGTGAGAGCAATCAGCCCCAGCATTTT.